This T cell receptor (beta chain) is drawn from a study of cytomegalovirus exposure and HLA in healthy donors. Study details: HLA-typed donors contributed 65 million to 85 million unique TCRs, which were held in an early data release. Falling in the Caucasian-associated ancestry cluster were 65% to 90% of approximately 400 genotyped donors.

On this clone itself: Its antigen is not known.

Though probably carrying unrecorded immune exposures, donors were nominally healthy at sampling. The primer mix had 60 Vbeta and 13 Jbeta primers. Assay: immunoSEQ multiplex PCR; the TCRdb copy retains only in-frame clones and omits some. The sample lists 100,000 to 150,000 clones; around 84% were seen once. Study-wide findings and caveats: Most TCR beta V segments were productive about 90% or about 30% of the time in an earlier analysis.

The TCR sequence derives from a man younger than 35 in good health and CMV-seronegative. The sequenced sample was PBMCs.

The CDR3 bases are TGTGCCTCAAGGCTAGCGGGGGGGACACAGTTCTTC. It codes for CASRLAGGTQFF. The chain is built from TRBV6-5 and TRBJ2-1, with 12 positions matching TRBD2. The J segment lost 13 bases and the V segment lost 11 bases, leaving 9 bases of the junction unmatched. The CDR3 contains 12 residues. Germline assignment: CDR1 MNHEY and CDR2 SVGAGI.